This T cell receptor (beta chain) was identified in a study of T cell responses to AZD1222 COVID-19 vaccine. Study-wide results and caveats: Targeting of unmutated variant regions was reportedly seen in nearly half of spike-specific TCRs. It should be noted that donors were predominantly white British and more often female, and clonal diversity was possibly underestimated.

Using immunoSEQ multiplex PCR, the repertoire was profiled, and TCRdb retains in-frame clones only, with some absent. The profile shows 130,000 or so clones, roughly 85% of them singletons. J was trimmed by 4 bases and V by 1 base; bases with no gene match: 12. The V gene's germline CDR1 is KGHDR and CDR2 SFDVKD. This CDR3 is built from 18 residues. In regard to this clone: As yet, its antigen is unknown.

The receptor was isolated from an adult who received the MenACWY meningococcal vaccine as a control. The J gene is TRBJ2-1, the V gene TRBV24-1, with 7 bases fitting TRBD2. Specimen: peripheral blood, collected 28 days after the second dose of the MenACWY control vaccine. The CDR3 DNA sequence: TGTGCCACCAGTGATTTCTCATCGTCGGCGGGAGCGTACAATGAGCAGTTCTTC. It specifies CATSDFSSSAGAYNEQFF.